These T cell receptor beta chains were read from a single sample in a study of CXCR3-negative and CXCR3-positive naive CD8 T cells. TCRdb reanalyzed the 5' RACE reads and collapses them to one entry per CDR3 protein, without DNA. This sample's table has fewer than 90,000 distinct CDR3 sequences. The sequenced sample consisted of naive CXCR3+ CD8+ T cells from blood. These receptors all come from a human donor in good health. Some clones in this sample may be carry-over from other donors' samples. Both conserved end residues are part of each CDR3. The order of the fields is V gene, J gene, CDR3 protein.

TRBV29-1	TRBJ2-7	CSVEGQNYEQYF
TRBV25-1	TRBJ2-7	CASSSRDKPYEQYF
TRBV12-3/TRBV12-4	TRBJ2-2	CASIFTRDRENTGELFF
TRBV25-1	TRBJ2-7	CASSWTANEQYF
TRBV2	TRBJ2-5	CASSAGTGQETQYF
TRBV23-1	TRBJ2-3	CASSQWGDAARPSTDTQYF
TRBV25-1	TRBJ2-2	CASSDVPNTGEPFF
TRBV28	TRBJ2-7	CASRRDGYEQYF
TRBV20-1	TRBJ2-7	CSASVRGSSYEQYF
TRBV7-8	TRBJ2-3	CASSLVIWASGTGQPDTQYF
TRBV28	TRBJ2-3	CASIPGLAGTDTQYF
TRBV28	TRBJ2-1	CASSSLGYNEQFF
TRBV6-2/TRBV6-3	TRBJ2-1	CASSYLREDNEQFF
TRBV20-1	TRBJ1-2	CSARTRLRVGYTF
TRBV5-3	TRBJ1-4	CARSLDQGLTTNEKLFF
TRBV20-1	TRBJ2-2	CSARDFANTGELFF
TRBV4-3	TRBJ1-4	CASSQESTWGEKLFF
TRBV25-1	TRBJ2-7	CASSETWQNEQYF
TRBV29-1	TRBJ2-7	CSVVPVLGRGPLEQYF
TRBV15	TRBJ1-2	CATSGRDGKGYTF
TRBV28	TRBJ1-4	CASSLRLKSRSDNEKLFF
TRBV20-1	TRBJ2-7	CSARGGGGPYPYEQYF
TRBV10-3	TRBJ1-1	CAISDQAGSGEAFF
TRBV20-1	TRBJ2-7	CSAMQRGSYEQYF
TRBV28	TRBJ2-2	CASSQASGDNTGELFF
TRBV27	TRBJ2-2	CATRIGLAVAGELFF
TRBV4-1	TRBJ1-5	CASSHQSTDSNQPQHF
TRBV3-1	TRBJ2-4	CASSQDGVAAKNIQYF
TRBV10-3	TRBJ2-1	CAISARDRGYNEQFF
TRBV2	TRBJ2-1	CASSEYRETADEQFF
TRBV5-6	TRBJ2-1	CASSLAVGEQFF
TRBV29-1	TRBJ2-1	CSVEGLAGALYNEQFF
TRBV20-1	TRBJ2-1	CSARGFKALYNEQFF
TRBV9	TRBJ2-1	CASSAPIAGGPNNEQFF
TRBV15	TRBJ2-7	CATSRAGGRGAYEQYF
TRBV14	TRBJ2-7	CASSQGSSGVYEQYF
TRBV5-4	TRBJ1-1	CASSPWTGRAFF
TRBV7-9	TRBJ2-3	CASSLRGGTDTQYF
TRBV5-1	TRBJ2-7	CASSTEIRDWDEQYF
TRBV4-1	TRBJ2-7	CASSQDRNSEQYF
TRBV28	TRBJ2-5	CASSFWPSGTGLGETQYF
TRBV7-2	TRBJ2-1	CASSLVRWTGSSLNEQFF
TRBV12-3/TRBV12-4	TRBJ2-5	CASSLLVTQETQYF
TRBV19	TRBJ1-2	CASPHLLMTETNYGYTF
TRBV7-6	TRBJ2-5	CASSFRDQETQYF
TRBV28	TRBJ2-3	CASSSAMGTDTQYF
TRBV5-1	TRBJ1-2	CASSPQTEDGYTF
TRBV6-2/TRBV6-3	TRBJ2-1	CASRQLVHEQFF
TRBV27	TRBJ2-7	CASSLSKATGPYYEQYF
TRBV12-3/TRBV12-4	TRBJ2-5	CASSPPLGQGRETQYF
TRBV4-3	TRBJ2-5	CASSLLLSSGQQETQYF
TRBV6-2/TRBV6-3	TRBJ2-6	CASSSLFMGDQTGANVLTF
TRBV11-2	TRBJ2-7	CASSLGGGDGYEQYF
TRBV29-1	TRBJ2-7	CSVHQGYEQYF
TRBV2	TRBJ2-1	CASSDPRLAGDNEQFF
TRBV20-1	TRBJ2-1	CSARMFGGSGHNEQFF
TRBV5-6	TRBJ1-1	CASSLARGRNTEAFF
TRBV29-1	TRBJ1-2	CSVEERASGKENYGYTF